This is a list of T cell receptor beta chains from one sample in a study of shared clonotypes between healthy human individuals. The method was immunoSEQ multiplex PCR; TCRdb's version includes in-frame clones alone and lacks a portion of them. The sample contains around 1.5 million clones, around 98% of which appear only once. The sequenced sample was naive CD4+ T cells sorted from blood. These TCRs come from a man aged 30 to 45 in good health. CDR3s include the opening cysteine and the closing phenylalanine or tryptophan.

V gene: TRBV18
CDR3 protein: CASSISTVYEQYF

V gene: TRBV18
CDR3 protein: CASSLQYREVYNEQFF

V gene: TRBV5-6
CDR3 protein: CASSVTIPGELFF

V gene: TRBV2
CDR3 protein: CASSLIVGTQYF

V gene: TRBV5-1
CDR3 protein: CASSLPAGADTQYF

V gene: TRBV7-2
CDR3 protein: CASSLSGANTGELFF

V gene: TRBV5-1
CDR3 protein: CASSLTRSSYNEQFF

V gene: TRBV18
CDR3 protein: CASSPRGVADQPQHF

V gene: TRBV2
CDR3 protein: CASSQGAYTEAFF

V gene: TRBV19
CDR3 protein: CASRERAQPQHF

V gene: TRBV19
CDR3 protein: CASSTTGTSAEQYF

V gene: TRBV9
CDR3 protein: CASSVGAGGLTQYF

V gene: TRBV18
CDR3 protein: CASSLQTGLNTEAFF

V gene: TRBV9
CDR3 protein: CASSARDRAYEQYF

V gene: TRBV15
CDR3 protein: CATSTSGVYEQYF

V gene: TRBV11-2
CDR3 protein: CASSLVFLAGAYNEQFF

V gene: TRBV5-4
CDR3 protein: CASSLGQGSAAYEQYF

V gene: TRBV4-2
CDR3 protein: CASSQGNGLGLYEQYF

V gene: TRBV18
CDR3 protein: CASSPRGGPQHF

V gene: TRBV21-1
CDR3 protein: CASSVGGGASYEQYF

V gene: TRBV19
CDR3 protein: CASSMLGDNEKLFF

V gene: TRBV27
CDR3 protein: CASSLRAGELFF

V gene: TRBV18
CDR3 protein: CASSPPDRGRVNIQYF

V gene: TRBV5-5
CDR3 protein: CASSLAGGTETQYF

V gene: TRBV4-3
CDR3 protein: CASSQDIPAANTGELFF

V gene: TRBV28
CDR3 protein: CACLGQGRAGELFF

V gene: TRBV7-9
CDR3 protein: CASSSQPRQKESEAFF

V gene: TRBV2
CDR3 protein: CASSGSGTQHF

V gene: TRBV11-3
CDR3 protein: CASSLGSSYNEQFF

V gene: TRBV7-9
CDR3 protein: CASSSTPSENTDTQYF

V gene: TRBV30
CDR3 protein: CAWSAVRTAVLYF

V gene: TRBV2
CDR3 protein: CASQRSSYEQYF

V gene: TRBV5-1
CDR3 protein: CASRPYRRDRGLHNEQFF

V gene: TRBV2
CDR3 protein: CASSEVDPFRYF

V gene: TRBV5-4
CDR3 protein: CASSSPGQPYEQYF

V gene: TRBV7-2
CDR3 protein: CASSKDRGYEQYF

V gene: TRBV7-2
CDR3 protein: CASSQREFGEHDLEQYF

V gene: TRBV16
CDR3 protein: CASSHLDRTRLVYGYTF

V gene: TRBV4-1
CDR3 protein: CASSQVRTARREQYF

V gene: TRBV27
CDR3 protein: CASSAQLAGGETQYF

V gene: TRBV9
CDR3 protein: CASSATQGYKNIQYF

V gene: TRBV5-1
CDR3 protein: CASTPRGGQETQYF

V gene: TRBV15
CDR3 protein: CATSKGWGANQPQHF

V gene: TRBV19
CDR3 protein: CASSAGSRAQETQYF

V gene: TRBV10-3
CDR3 protein: CAISWGQTYEQYF

V gene: TRBV27
CDR3 protein: CASSPTFTGELFF

V gene: TRBV10-3
CDR3 protein: CAISDRGTNYGYTF

V gene: TRBV5-1
CDR3 protein: CASSLAQIQETQYF

V gene: TRBV28
CDR3 protein: CASSPVDFQSYEQYF

V gene: TRBV5-4
CDR3 protein: CASAHEPGTEYF

V gene: TRBV2
CDR3 protein: CASSGDRGLPEQYF

V gene: TRBV7-6
CDR3 protein: CASSLVSGAGGSGELFF

V gene: TRBV18
CDR3 protein: CASSPGGQGFPYNDYTF

V gene: TRBV18
CDR3 protein: CASSPLTGSTGELFF

V gene: TRBV5-4
CDR3 protein: CASSLSSDYEQYF

V gene: TRBV29-1
CDR3 protein: CSVVTGSNQPQHF

V gene: TRBV29-1
CDR3 protein: CSVVGQTYEQYF